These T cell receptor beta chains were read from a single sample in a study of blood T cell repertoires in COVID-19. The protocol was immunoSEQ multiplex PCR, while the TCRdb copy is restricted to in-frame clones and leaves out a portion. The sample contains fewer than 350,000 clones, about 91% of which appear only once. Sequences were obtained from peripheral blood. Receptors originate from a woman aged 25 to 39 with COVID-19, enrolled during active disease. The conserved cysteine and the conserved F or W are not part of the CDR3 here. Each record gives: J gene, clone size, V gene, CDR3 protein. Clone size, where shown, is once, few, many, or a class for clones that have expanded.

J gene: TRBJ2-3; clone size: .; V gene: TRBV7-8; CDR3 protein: ASSLYKRGNTDTQY
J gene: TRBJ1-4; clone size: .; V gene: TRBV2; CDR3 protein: ASSQSGGPNEKLF
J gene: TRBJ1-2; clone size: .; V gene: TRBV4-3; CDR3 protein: ASSQYRGYGYT
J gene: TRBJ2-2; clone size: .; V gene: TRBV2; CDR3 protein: ASSSGATGELF
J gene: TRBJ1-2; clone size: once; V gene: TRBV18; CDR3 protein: ASSTSVSYGYT
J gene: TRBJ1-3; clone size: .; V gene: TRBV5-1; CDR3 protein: ASSLEGGAGGNTIY
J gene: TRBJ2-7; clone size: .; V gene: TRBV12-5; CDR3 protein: ASGLARVNEQY
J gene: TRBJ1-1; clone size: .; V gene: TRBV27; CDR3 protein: ASREGATEAF
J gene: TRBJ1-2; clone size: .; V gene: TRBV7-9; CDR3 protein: ASSSNRVGGYT
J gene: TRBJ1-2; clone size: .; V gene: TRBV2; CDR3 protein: ASSETGAENFGYT
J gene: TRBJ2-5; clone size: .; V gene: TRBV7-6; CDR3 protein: ASSATGAVTQY
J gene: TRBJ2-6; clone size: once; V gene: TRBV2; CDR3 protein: ASSGGRRTGANVLT
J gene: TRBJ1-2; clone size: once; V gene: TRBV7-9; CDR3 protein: ASSQGATGYT
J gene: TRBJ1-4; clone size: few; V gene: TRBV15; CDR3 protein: ATSQLGADEKLF